The present entry profiles one TCR beta chain with its context. No cognate antigen has been identified for it. Base qualities are not at hand, and no much larger clone is one base apart. The source of the sample is a study of T-cell memory formation after mild COVID-19 (dated by TCRdb to about 2021). Turning to the overall study: TCR sequence clusters from the two donors were largely donor specific. Longitudinal TCRalpha and TCRbeta repertoire sequencing tracked T-cell clones expanding and contracting after mild COVID-19 in two donors. Two young, previously healthy adult volunteers made up the cohort, one male and one female.

Ficoll-Paque density gradient centrifugation was used to isolate PBMCs. General findings and caveats noted by the study authors: The second-wave clones that peaked on day 37 were not confirmed to be SARS-CoV-2 specific. The detection of some responding clones in pre-infection memory suggests that pre-existing cross-reactive memory T cells joined the SARS-CoV-2 response. Only a couple of mild cases were covered by the study, and larger cohorts that include severe cases with pre-infection samples were considered necessary. Contracting CD4+ clones appeared mostly in the CM and EM memory subsets, whereas CD8+ clones were enriched in EMRA. Clones contracting from day 15 to 85 had balanced CD4/CD8 phenotypes, while a second wave expanding from day 15 to 37 was biased towards CD4+.

For sequencing, an Illumina NovaSeq 6000 was employed. TCRalpha and TCRbeta cDNA libraries were constructed by 5'RACE with constant-segment primers, with sample barcodes and unique molecular identifiers being introduced. Trizol reagent was used to extract RNA from every sample. Library amplification was performed in two PCR steps, and a second sample barcode and Illumina TruSeq adapters were introduced in the second step. Sequencing of libraries was performed on an Illumina NovaSeq with 2 x 150 bp paired-end reads. Per the source publication's procedure: Demultiplexing of reads and collapsing into UMI-guided consensus sequences were performed with migec v1.2.7. Using mixcr v2.1.11, UMI consensuses were aligned to TRA and TRB V and J templates and then assembled into clonotypes. A clonotype was counted as expanded or contracted only when both edgeR and NoisET called the clonotype significant, with the noise models trained on biological replicates. For edgeR calls, the cutoffs were a false discovery rate-adjusted p below 0.01 and a log2 fold-change threshold of 1. As an exploratory analysis of dynamics, PCA with hierarchical clustering was applied to max-normalized trajectories of the 1000 most abundant clonotypes. Each responding clone was given a CD4 or CD8 phenotype based on the CD4+ and CD8+ repertoires, which had been sequenced separately. Using fastp trimming at Q25 and MiXCR clonotype assembly, TCRdb reanalyzed the public sequencing data and kept in-frame beta chains. CDR3 protein duplicates are merged, each entry listing the most common genes and DNA. The V and J calls shown here were made by TCRdb, not taken from the authors' results. The sample has around 390,000 distinct CDR3 sequences on record, roughly 15% of them singletons. Around a fifth of the sample is in the top ten clones.

Spanning cysteine to phenylalanine, the CDR3 consists of 14 amino acids. Solely the CDR3 DNA is kept, with 42 bases framed from the first base. V loses 10 bases of germline sequence and J loses 0 bases, and the interval between the two ends is 12 bases. The receptor chain draws on TRBV12-3 or TRBV12-4 and TRBJ2-2; the D gene is perhaps TRBD1 or TRBD2, as each covers 5 bases. The sequencing sample was made of PBMCs or a T cell subset sorted from them (not recorded which). The clonotype comes from a man between 18 and 35 years old who had mild COVID-19 (a few samples of this study predate the infection). The sample titles of this study are shuffled in the database, so cell type and time point are left out; the donor was told from shared clones. The CDR3 reads as follows: CATREQANTGELFF. Read as DNA, the sequence is TGTGCCACCCGGGAACAGGCGAACACCGGGGAGCTGTTTTTT.